This TCR beta chain stems from a study of CD4 T cells in relation to SARS-CoV-2 and coronaviruses. Only in-frame clones appear in the TCRdb table, and some are missing; sequencing was by immunoSEQ multiplex PCR. This table holds 15,000 to 20,000 clones, 70% to 80% found once. Losses at the gene ends were 2 bases for V and 4 bases for J; bases not matched to a gene: 7. The CDR3 consists of 15 residues. CDR1 is GTSNPN and CDR2 is SVGIG in the germline V gene (reference sequence). Remarks on this clone: The antigen remains unidentified.

Notes on the study in general: SARS-CoV-2-driven expansion was significantly weaker in crossreactive than monoreactive clones.

Unexposed donor CD4+ T cells date from about 2010-2018, before the COVID-19 pandemic. After about 10 days of culture, CD4+ T cells were isolated. Cultures received half-medium IL-2 refreshes on days 3 and 7. This clonotype was sampled from a human donor in good health. The chain joins TRBV30 to TRBJ2-1; 8 nucleotides line up with TRBD2. Sequenced: CD4+ T cells from PBMCs, cultured in vitro. CDR3 in DNA: TGTGCCTGGAGTTACGAGACTAGCGTTTACAATGAGCAGTTCTTC. Translating gives CAWSYETSVYNEQFF.